The rows below give T cell receptor beta chains drawn from one sample of a study of T-cell reconstitution after alpha-beta-depleted transplantation in children. TCRdb analysed the PCR reads with MiXCR anew, one entry per CDR3 protein. The sample lists about a million distinct CDR3 sequences, under 30% occurring once. Sequenced material: PBMCs, mostly from graft donor cells, taken 360 days after TCRalphabeta/CD19-depleted stem cell transplant. These TCRs come from a boy in the first two years of life who had a stem cell transplant for SCID, so the T cells may come from the graft donor. Each CDR3 is given with its conserved first and last residue. The D gene is left open where the match is weak.

TRBD2 | TRBV20-1 | CSAILPGLALKNTGELFF
NA | TRBV7-9 | CASTAGPRAFF
NA | TRBV5-6 | CASSLGGPSKETQYF
NA | TRBV10-3 | CAIKTQLNTEAFF
NA | TRBV6-2/TRBV6-3 | CASSYLTGRLSYNEQFF
NA | TRBV5-6 | CASSSFRWTSYEQYF
NA | TRBV18 | CASSFSKPGTAYEQYF
TRBD1 | TRBV20-1 | CSARDPGQGGHGELFF
TRBD1 | TRBV12-3/TRBV12-4 | CASSFRDRGISRREKLFF
NA | TRBV15 | CATSRLTYEQYF
NA | TRBV12-3/TRBV12-4 | CASSLVLSASPYNEQFF
NA | TRBV18 | CASSPSGSLEF
NA | TRBV29-1 | CSVEARWGEAFF
TRBD1 | TRBV6-1 | CASRGDRVEMANYGYTF
TRBD1 | TRBV6-5 | CASSYEGAPYSPLHF
NA | TRBV29-1 | CSVVLITGLSMNTEAFF
NA | TRBV20-1 | CSARPGVSGNTIYF
TRBD1 | TRBV20-1 | CSVPDRGSNQPKHF